This T cell receptor beta chain was profiled in a study of OX40 agonist ivuxolimab in advanced cancers. Study-level background: Subjects had a mean age of about 65 years, with a range of 23 to 79; more than 75% were male.

V was clipped by 6 bases and J by 4 bases, with 18 bases between them. The CDR3 contains 15 residues. CDR1 is MGHRA, CDR2 YSYEKL, per germline. Clones were sequenced by immunoSEQ multiplex PCR, and TCRdb holds only the in-frame ones, with some missing. Of approximately 58,000 clones in the sample, 70% to 90% were seen once. The clonotype originates from an adult with an advanced solid tumor such as melanoma, head and neck, liver or kidney cancer. The V call is TRBV4-1, the J call TRBJ1-2, with D tentatively TRBD1 (5 bases). The material sequenced was CD4+ or CD8+ T cells sorted from blood, taken in a trial of the OX40 agonist ivuxolimab. The chain's CDR3 is CASSPVRGNFYGYTF. The CDR3 DNA reads TGCGCCAGCAGTCCCGTTCGGGGGAACTTCTATGGCTACACCTTC.